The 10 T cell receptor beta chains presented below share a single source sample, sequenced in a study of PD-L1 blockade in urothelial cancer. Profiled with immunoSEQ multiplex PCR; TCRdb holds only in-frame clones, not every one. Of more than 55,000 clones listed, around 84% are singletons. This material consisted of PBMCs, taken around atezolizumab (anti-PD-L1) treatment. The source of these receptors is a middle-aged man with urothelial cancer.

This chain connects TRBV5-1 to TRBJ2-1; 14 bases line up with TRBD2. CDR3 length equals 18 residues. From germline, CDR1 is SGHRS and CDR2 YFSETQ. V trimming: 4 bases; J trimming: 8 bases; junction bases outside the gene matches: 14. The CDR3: CASSKAPGTSGGTHEQFF. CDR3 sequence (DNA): TGCGCCAGCAGCAAAGCCCCCGGGACTAGCGGGGGTACTCATGAGCAGTTCTTC.

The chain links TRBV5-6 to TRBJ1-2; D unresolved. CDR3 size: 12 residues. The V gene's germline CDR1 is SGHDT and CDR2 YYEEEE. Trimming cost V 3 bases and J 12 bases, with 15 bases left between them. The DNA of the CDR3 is TGTGCCAGCAGCTCAGTTACCGTCGGAGACACCTTC. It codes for CASSSVTVGDTF.

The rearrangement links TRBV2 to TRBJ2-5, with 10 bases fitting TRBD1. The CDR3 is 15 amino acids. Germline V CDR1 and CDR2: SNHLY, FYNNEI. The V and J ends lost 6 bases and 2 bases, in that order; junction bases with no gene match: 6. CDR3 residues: CASSDRGLGQETQYF. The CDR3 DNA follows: TGTGCCAGCAGCGACAGGGGGCTAGGTCAAGAGACCCAGTACTTC.

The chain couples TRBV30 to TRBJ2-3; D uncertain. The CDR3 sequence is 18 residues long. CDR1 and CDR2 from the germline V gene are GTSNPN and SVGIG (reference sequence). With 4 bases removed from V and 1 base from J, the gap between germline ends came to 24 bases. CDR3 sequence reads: CAWKPRVAPLTRTDTQYF. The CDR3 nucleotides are TGTGCCTGGAAACCCCGGGTCGCCCCGCTTACTCGCACAGATACGCAGTATTTT.

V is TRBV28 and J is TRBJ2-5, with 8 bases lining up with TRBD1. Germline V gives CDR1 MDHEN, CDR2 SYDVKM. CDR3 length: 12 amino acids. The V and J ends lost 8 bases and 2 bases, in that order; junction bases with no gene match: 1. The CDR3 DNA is TGTGCCAGCGGGACAGGACAAGAGACCCAGTACTTC. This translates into CASGTGQETQYF.

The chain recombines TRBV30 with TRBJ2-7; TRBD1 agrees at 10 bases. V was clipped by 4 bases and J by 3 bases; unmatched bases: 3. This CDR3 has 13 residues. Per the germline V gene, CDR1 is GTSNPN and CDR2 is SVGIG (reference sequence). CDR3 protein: CAWTGTGVYEQYF. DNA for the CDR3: TGTGCCTGGACCGGGACAGGGGTCTACGAGCAGTACTTC.

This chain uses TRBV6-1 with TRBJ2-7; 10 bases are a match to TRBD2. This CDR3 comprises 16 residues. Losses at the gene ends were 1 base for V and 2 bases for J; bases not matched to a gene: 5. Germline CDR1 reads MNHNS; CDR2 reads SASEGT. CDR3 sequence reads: CASSEDWSGGAYEQYF. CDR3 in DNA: TGTGCCAGCAGTGAAGATTGGAGCGGGGGGGCCTACGAGCAGTACTTC.

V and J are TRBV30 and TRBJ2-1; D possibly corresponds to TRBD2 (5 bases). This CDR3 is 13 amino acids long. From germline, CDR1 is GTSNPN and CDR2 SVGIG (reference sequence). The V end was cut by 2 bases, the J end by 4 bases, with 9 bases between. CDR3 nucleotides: TGTGCCTGGAGTATCCGGGGATACAATGAGCAGTTCTTC. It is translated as CAWSIRGYNEQFF.

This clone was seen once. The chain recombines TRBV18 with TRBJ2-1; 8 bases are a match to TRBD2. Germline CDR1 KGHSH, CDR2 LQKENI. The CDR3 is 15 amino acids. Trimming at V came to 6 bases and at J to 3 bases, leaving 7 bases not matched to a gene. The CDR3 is CASSPLTSVYNEQFF. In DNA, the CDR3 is TGTGCCAGCTCCCCATTGACTAGCGTCTACAATGAGCAGTTCTTC.

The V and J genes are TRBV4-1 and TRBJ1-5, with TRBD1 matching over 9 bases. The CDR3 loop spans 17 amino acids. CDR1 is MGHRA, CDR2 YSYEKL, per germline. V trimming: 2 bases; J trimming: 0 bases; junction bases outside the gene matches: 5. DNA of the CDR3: TGCGCCAGCAGCCAACGCCCGGGACAGGGTAGCAATCAGCCCCAGCATTTT. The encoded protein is CASSQRPGQGSNQPQHF.